The 25 T cell receptor beta chains below were found in one sample sequenced in a study of blood T cell repertoires in COVID-19. Method: immunoSEQ multiplex PCR; TCRdb's copy keeps in-frame clones and lacks some. This repertoire shows around 250,000 clones, approximately 77% found once; its top ten account for roughly 3.1%. The sample was peripheral blood. These TCRs come from a woman aged 18-29 years with acute or convalescent COVID-19.

The genes are TRBV15 and TRBJ1-1; 9 bases align to TRBD1. The V segment lost 1 base and the J segment 3 bases; nucleotides outside the gene matches: 3. This CDR3 is 15 amino acids long. The V gene's germline CDR1 is LNHNV and CDR2 YYDKDF (reference sequence). CDR3 nucleotide sequence: TGTGCCACCAGCAGAGGAACAGGGGGCCACACTGAAGCTTTCTTT. Translation gives CATSRGTGGHTEAFF.

The chain is built from TRBV5-6 and TRBJ2-7, with D possibly matching TRBD1 (5 bases). This CDR3 contains 16 residues. The V gene's germline CDR1 is SGHDT and CDR2 YYEEEE. V dropped 4 bases and J dropped 0 bases, with 17 bases sitting between them. CDR3 loop: CASSTGDLLPSYEQYF. CDR3 DNA sequence: TGTGCCAGCAGCACAGGAGATTTACTTCCCTCCTACGAGCAGTACTTC.

The CDR3 region is CASTPGQGASPLHF. CDR3 nucleotide sequence: TGCGCCAGCACCCCGGGACAGGGGGCATCACCCCTCCACTTT. The rearrangement uses TRBV5-1 and TRBJ1-6; 12 bases map to TRBD1. CDR1 SGHRS and CDR2 YFSETQ come from the germline V gene. V was pared by 6 bases and J by 10 bases, with 5 bases of the junction left unmatched. The CDR3 runs to 14 residues.

The V and J genes are TRBV7-6 and TRBJ2-7, with 10 bases matching TRBD2. The CDR3 runs 15 residues. CDR1 is SGHVS and CDR2 is FNYEAQ in the germline V gene. The CDR3 loop reads CATIHSGTSDYEQYF. The CDR3 DNA sequence: TGTGCTACCATCCATTCAGGGACTAGCGACTACGAGCAGTACTTC.

The table lists this clone with a few counts. J is TRBJ2-7 and V is TRBV30; D is ambiguous. The V end was cut by 0 bases, the J end by 0 bases, with 6 bases between. The CDR3 extends over 13 amino acids. The germline V gene has CDR1 GTSNPN and CDR2 SVGIG (reference sequence). CDR3 in amino acids: CAWSVPVSYEQYF. The DNA for the CDR3 is TGTGCCTGGAGTGTGCCGGTCTCCTACGAGCAGTACTTC.

The V call is TRBV27, the J call TRBJ2-7; 7 nucleotides agree with TRBD1. CDR1 and CDR2 (germline): MNHEY, SMNVEV (reference sequence). Trimming cost V 6 bases and J 5 bases; bases outside gene matches: 7. The CDR3 extends over 13 amino acids. CDR3 DNA: TGTGCCAGCAGACAGGGGTTTTTCCACGAGCAGTACTTC. This codes for CASRQGFFHEQYF.

The sample holds one count of this clone. The chain employs TRBV14 and TRBJ2-3, with D perhaps TRBD2 (6 bases). Germline lookup yields CDR1 SGHDN and CDR2 FVKESK. The V gene lost 2 bases and the J gene lost 3 bases, with 12 bases spanning the gap. The length of the CDR3 is 15 residues. Here the CDR3 reads CASSQLVGGTDTQYF. The CDR3 nucleotides read TGTGCCAGCAGCCAACTGGTTGGGGGGACAGATACGCAGTATTTT.

The rearrangement uses TRBV5-1 and TRBJ2-5; 9 nucleotides match TRBD1. The germline V gene has CDR1 SGHRS and CDR2 YFSETQ. Trimming removed 3 bases from V and 5 bases from J; junction bases left unmatched: 8. The CDR3 spans 15 residues. The CDR3 DNA is TGCGCCAGCAGCTGGGGACAGGGTGGATTGGAGACCCAGTACTTC. It yields the protein CASSWGQGGLETQYF.

V and J are TRBV5-1 and TRBJ1-1, with D tentatively TRBD1 (5 bases). CDR1 is SGHRS and CDR2 is YFSETQ in the germline V gene. CDR3 length: 17 residues. The ends were cut back, 1 base at V and 0 bases at J, with 16 bases in the middle. The CDR3 nucleotides read TGCGCCAGCAGCTTGAAAGGGGAAACACCCTTGAACACTGAAGCTTTCTTT. It yields the protein CASSLKGETPLNTEAFF.

The chain combines TRBV9 with TRBJ2-1, with 7 bases identical to TRBD2. In germline, CDR1 is SGDLS, CDR2 YYNGEE. V trimming: 0 bases; J trimming: 4 bases; junction bases outside the gene matches: 4. The CDR3 has 15 amino acids. As DNA, the CDR3 is TGTGCCAGCAGCGTAGCACGGCGGGGGTACAATGAGCAGTTCTTC. Amino acids: CASSVARRGYNEQFF.

J is TRBJ1-2 and V is TRBV2, with 7 bases fitting TRBD1. This CDR3 spans 13 amino acids. Trimming cost V 9 bases and J 1 base; bases outside gene matches: 5. CDR1 and CDR2 (germline): SNHLY, FYNNEI. The CDR3 sequence: CASDRDSNYGYTF. DNA for the CDR3: TGTGCCAGTGACAGGGACAGTAACTATGGCTACACCTTC.

The V and J genes are TRBV6-2 or TRBV6-3 and TRBJ1-5; 10 bases line up with TRBD1. Germline loops: CDR1 MNHEY, CDR2 SVGEGT. V lost 1 base, J lost 5 bases, and 2 bases stayed unmatched. This CDR3 is 15 amino acids long. The CDR3 is CASSYLGTGDQPQHF. Here the CDR3 DNA reads TGTGCCAGCAGTTACTTAGGGACAGGGGATCAGCCCCAGCATTTT.

This clone was counted once. The J gene is TRBJ1-2, the V gene TRBV11-2; no reliable D call. The V and J ends lost 5 bases and 4 bases respectively, with 11 bases between them. The CDR3 consists of 13 residues. Germline lookup yields CDR1 SGHAT and CDR2 FQNNGV. CDR3 residues: CASSRTFSYGYTF. The CDR3 nucleotides read TGTGCCAGCAGCCGAACCTTTAGCTATGGCTACACCTTC. Full variable domain (rest looked up from reference TRBV11-2 and TRBJ1-2): EAGVAQSPRYKIIEKRQSVAFWCNPISGHATLYWYQQILGQGPKLLIQFQNNGVVDDSQLPKDRFSAERLKGVDSTLKIQPAKLEDSAVYLCASSRTFSYGYTFGSGTRLTVV.

The CDR3 nucleotides read TGTGCCAGCTTCGAGACAGGGGGAGACACCGGGGAGCTGTTTTTT. Translation: CASFETGGDTGELFF. J is TRBJ2-2 and V is TRBV5-4; TRBD1 matches at 9 bases. Germline CDR1 reads SGHNT; CDR2 reads YYREEE (reference sequence). V gave up 7 bases and J gave up 3 bases; unmatched junction bases: 7. CDR3 length: 15 amino acids.

This clone was detected only once. The chain combines TRBV3-1 (or the pseudogene TRBV3-2) with TRBJ1-2; no clear D. Germline values: CDR1 LGHDT, CDR2 YNNKEL (reference sequence). The germline V and J ends were trimmed by 3 bases and 4 bases, with 9 bases remaining between them. The CDR3 is 13 amino acids. This chain's CDR3 is CASSQAWSYGYTF. The CDR3 nucleotides are TGTGCCAGCAGCCAGGCCTGGAGCTATGGCTACACCTTC.

This chain uses TRBV7-9 with TRBJ1-1; 12 bases agree with TRBD1. Germline values: CDR1 SEHNR, CDR2 FQNEAQ (reference sequence). The CDR3 is made up of 19 amino acids. With 0 bases clipped from V and 0 bases from J, the junction kept 8 bases outside the gene matches. DNA for the CDR3: TGTGCCAGCAGCTTAGCTTGGGGACAGGGGGCCTTCATGAACACTGAAGCTTTCTTT. It is translated as CASSLAWGQGAFMNTEAFF.

V gene TRBV6-6 combines with J gene TRBJ2-1, with 7 bases aligning to TRBD2. Unmatched junction bases numbered 10, after V lost 5 bases and J lost 0 bases. There are 17 residues in the CDR3. From germline, CDR1 is MNHNY and CDR2 SVGAGI (reference sequence). The CDR3 spells CASSPSLAERSYNEQFF. The CDR3 region has the DNA TGTGCCAGCAGTCCCTCGCTAGCGGAGCGCTCCTACAATGAGCAGTTCTTC.

This rearrangement joins TRBV30 to TRBJ1-1; D remains ambiguous. CDR1 GTSNPN and CDR2 SVGIG come from the germline V gene (reference sequence). The CDR3 is 11 residues long. V was trimmed by 3 bases and J by 2 bases, leaving 4 bases between them. This CDR3 is CAWSLNTEAFF. CDR3 DNA: TGTGCCTGGAGCCTAAACACTGAAGCTTTCTTT.

V usage is TRBV10-2 and J usage is TRBJ2-2, with 9 nucleotides matching TRBD2. The CDR3 extends over 16 amino acids. CDR1 and CDR2 from the germline V gene are WSHSY and SAAADI. With 2 bases clipped from V and 6 bases from J, the junction kept 7 bases outside the gene matches. This chain's CDR3 is CASSEKIAGAPGELFF. CDR3 DNA sequence: TGCGCCAGCAGTGAGAAGATAGCGGGAGCTCCCGGGGAGCTGTTTTTT.

The chain is built from TRBV5-5 and TRBJ1-1; no clear D gene. The V and J ends lost 4 bases and 4 bases respectively, with 11 bases between them. CDR3 length: 13 residues. Germline V gene data show CDR1 as SGHKS and CDR2 as YYEKEE (reference sequence). CDR3 sequence reads: CASSVDTFTEAFF. CDR3 nucleotides: TGTGCCAGCAGCGTCGATACATTCACTGAAGCTTTCTTT. Full variable domain (outside the CDR3, taken from reference TRBV5-5 and TRBJ1-1): DAGVTQSPTHLIKTRGQQVTLRCSPISGHKSVSWYQQVLGQGPQFIFQYYEKEERGRGNFPDRFSARQFPNYSSELNVNALLLGDSALYLCASSVDTFTEAFFGQGTRLTVV.

This sequence joins TRBV5-1 and TRBJ2-1; 11 nucleotides agree with TRBD2. The germline V gene has CDR1 SGHRS and CDR2 YFSETQ. The length of the CDR3 is 20 residues. V shed 2 bases, J shed 0 bases, and the junction held 13 bases outside the gene matches. In nucleotides, the CDR3 is TGCGCCAGCAGCTTCTCTCCGACTAGCGGGACGTGGAGCTCCTACAATGAGCAGTTCTTC. Translation gives CASSFSPTSGTWSSYNEQFF. Drawing the rest from reference TRBV5-1 and TRBJ2-1, the complete variable domain is KAGVTQTPRYLIKTRGQQVTLSCSPISGHRSVSWYQQTPGQGLQFLFEYFSETQRNKGNFPGRFSGRQFSNSRSEMNVSTLELGDSALYLCASSFSPTSGTWSSYNEQFFGPGTRLTVL.

The V gene is TRBV28, the J gene TRBJ1-2; 7 nucleotides align to TRBD1. Trimming cost V 7 bases and J 2 bases; bases outside gene matches: 4. Germline V gene sequence: CDR1 MDHEN, CDR2 SYDVKM. The CDR3 contains 13 residues. CDR3 sequence: CASIEGQNYGYTF. Here the CDR3 DNA reads TGTGCCAGCATTGAGGGACAGAACTATGGCTACACCTTC.

This chain connects TRBV4-1 to TRBJ2-3; D might be TRBD1 (5 bases). Germline V gives CDR1 MGHRA, CDR2 YSYEKL. Trimming removed 1 base at V and 2 bases at J, with 16 bases between. CDR3 size: 17 residues. The CDR3 DNA reads as TGCGCCAGCAGCCAAGGGGGCCAGGGTGGCCCCACAGATACGCAGTATTTT. Translated, it gives CASSQGGQGGPTDTQYF.

The V and J genes are TRBV30 and TRBJ1-4, with D unresolved. Germline assignment: CDR1 GTSNPN and CDR2 SVGIG (reference sequence). This CDR3 has 11 residues. V lost 0 bases and J 8 bases, leaving 4 bases between the germline ends. The CDR3 sequence is CAWSVHEKLFF. The CDR3 DNA is TGTGCCTGGAGTGTACACGAAAAACTGTTTTTT.

The chain couples TRBV20-1 to TRBJ2-7; D perhaps matches TRBD2 (5 bases). V lost 3 bases and J lost 7, with 10 bases in between. This CDR3 contains 11 residues. Germline CDR1 DFQATT, CDR2 SNEGSKA (reference sequence). The CDR3 loop is CSASRGEEQYF. CDR3 coding DNA: TGCAGTGCTAGTCGTGGGGAGGAGCAGTACTTC.